This is a list of T cell receptor beta chains from one sample in a study of T-cell reconstitution after alpha-beta-depleted transplantation in children. One entry per CDR3 protein, called by TCRdb with MiXCR from the PCR reads. The sample contains about 260,000 distinct CDR3 sequences, around 7.5% of which appear only once. The sample here was PBMCs, mostly from graft donor cells, taken 180 days after TCRalphabeta/CD19-depleted stem cell transplant. The receptors originated from a male patient younger than 18 who had a stem cell transplant for acute lymphoblastic leukemia, so the T cells may come from the graft donor. CDR3s include the opening cysteine and the closing phenylalanine or tryptophan. The order of the fields is CDR3 protein, CDR3 DNA, J gene, V gene, clone size, D gene. A D gene is named only where the DNA matches it firmly. The size entry gives once, few, many or a size class.

CDR3: CAVGYNEQFF
DNA: TGTGCGGTCGGGTACAATGAGCAGTTCTTC
J: TRBJ2-1
V: TRBV9
size: many
D: NA

CDR3: CASSPGLAGAEQFF
DNA: TGCGCCAGCAGCCCGGGACTAGCGGGGGCGGAGCAGTTCTTC
J: TRBJ2-1
V: TRBV5-1
size: many
D: TRBD2

CDR3: CSAHPTPSSNQPQHF
DNA: TGCAGTGCCCACCCGACACCTTCCAGCAATCAGCCCCAGCATTTT
J: TRBJ1-5
V: TRBV20-1
size: many
D: NA

CDR3: CSARDPREYTGELFF
DNA: TGCAGTGCTAGAGATCCGCGGGAGTACACCGGGGAGCTGTTTTTT
J: TRBJ2-2
V: TRBV20-1
size: few
D: TRBD2

CDR3: CAISESKSEETQYF
DNA: TGTGCCATCAGTGAGTCGAAGTCCGAAGAGACCCAGTACTTC
J: TRBJ2-5
V: TRBV10-3
size: many
D: NA

CDR3: CASSPRSGDTGELFF
DNA: TGCGCCAGCAGCCCGAGGAGTGGAGACACCGGGGAGCTGTTTTTT
J: TRBJ2-2
V: TRBV5-1
size: many
D: NA

CDR3: CATSDASPGEQFF
DNA: TGTGCCACCAGTGATGCTAGCCCCGGTGAGCAGTTCTTC
J: TRBJ2-1
V: TRBV24-1
size: many
D: NA

CDR3: CASSPTGANVLTF
DNA: TGTGCCAGCTCACCTACTGGGGCCAACGTCCTGACTTTC
J: TRBJ2-6
V: TRBV18
size: few
D: NA

CDR3: CSVKTGGNQPQHF
DNA: TGCAGCGTCAAGACCGGGGGCAATCAGCCCCAGCATTTT
J: TRBJ1-5
V: TRBV29-1
size: many
D: NA

CDR3: CASSLAAARGGSYTF
DNA: TGCGCCAGCAGCTTGGCCGCCGCCAGGGGAGGCAGCTACACCTTC
J: TRBJ1-2
V: TRBV5-1
size: many
D: NA

CDR3: CASSPSPGTGGAGELFF
DNA: TGTGCCAGCAGCCCCTCCCCCGGGACAGGGGGCGCCGGGGAGCTGTTTTTT
J: TRBJ2-2
V: TRBV11-2
size: many
D: TRBD1

CDR3: CAIGARGPGEKLFF
DNA: TGTGCCATCGGGGCCCGGGGGCCGGGGGAAAAACTGTTTTTT
J: TRBJ1-4
V: TRBV10-3
size: many
D: NA

CDR3: CSAASTTSGNSYEQYF
DNA: TGCAGTGCTGCGTCGACGACTAGCGGTAACTCCTACGAGCAGTACTTC
J: TRBJ2-7
V: TRBV20-1
size: many
D: TRBD2

CDR3: CASTRRDQGTEAFF
DNA: TGTGCCAGCACTAGACGTGATCAGGGGACTGAAGCTTTCTTT
J: TRBJ1-1
V: TRBV6-2/TRBV6-3
size: many
D: NA

CDR3: CASSITGELFF
DNA: TGTGCCAGTAGTATCACCGGGGAGCTGTTTTTT
J: TRBJ2-2
V: TRBV19
size: many
D: NA